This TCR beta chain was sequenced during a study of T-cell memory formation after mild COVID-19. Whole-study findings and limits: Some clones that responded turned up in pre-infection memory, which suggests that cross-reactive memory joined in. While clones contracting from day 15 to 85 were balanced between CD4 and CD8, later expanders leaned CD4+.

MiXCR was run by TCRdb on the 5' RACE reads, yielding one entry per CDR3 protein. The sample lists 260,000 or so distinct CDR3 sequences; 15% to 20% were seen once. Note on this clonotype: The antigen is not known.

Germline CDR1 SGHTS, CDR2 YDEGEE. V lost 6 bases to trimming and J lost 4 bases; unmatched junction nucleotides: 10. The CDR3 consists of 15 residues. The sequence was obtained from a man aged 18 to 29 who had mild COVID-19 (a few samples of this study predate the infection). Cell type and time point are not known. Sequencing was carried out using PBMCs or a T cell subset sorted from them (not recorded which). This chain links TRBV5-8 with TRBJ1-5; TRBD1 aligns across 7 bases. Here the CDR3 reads CASTRGHRGNQPQHF. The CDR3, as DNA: TGTGCCAGCACCCGAGGGCACAGGGGAAATCAGCCCCAGCATTTT. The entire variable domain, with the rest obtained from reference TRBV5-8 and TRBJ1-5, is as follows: EAGVTQSPTHLIKTRGQQATLRCSPISGHTSVYWYQQALGLGLQFLLWYDEGEERNRGNFPPRFSGRQFPNYSSELNVNALELEDSALYLCASTRGHRGNQPQHFGDGTRLSIL.